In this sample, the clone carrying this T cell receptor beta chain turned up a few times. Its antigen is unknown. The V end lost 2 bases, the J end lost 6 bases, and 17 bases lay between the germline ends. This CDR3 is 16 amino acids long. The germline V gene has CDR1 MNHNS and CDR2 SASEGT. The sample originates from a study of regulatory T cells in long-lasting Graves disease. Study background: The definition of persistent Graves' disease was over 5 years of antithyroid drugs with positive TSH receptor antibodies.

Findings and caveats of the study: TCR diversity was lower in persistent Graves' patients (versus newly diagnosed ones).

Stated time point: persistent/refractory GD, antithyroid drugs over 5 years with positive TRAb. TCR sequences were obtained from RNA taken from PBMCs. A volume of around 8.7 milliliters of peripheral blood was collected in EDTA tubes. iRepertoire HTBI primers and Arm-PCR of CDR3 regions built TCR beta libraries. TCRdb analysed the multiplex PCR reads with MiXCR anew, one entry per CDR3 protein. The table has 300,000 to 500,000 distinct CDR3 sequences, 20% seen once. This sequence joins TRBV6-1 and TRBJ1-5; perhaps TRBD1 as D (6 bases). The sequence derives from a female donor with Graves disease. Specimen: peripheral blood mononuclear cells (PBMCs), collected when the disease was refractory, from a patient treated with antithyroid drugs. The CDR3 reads CASSERDRIGGQPQHF. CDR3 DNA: TGTGCCAGCAGTGAAAGAGACAGGATAGGGGGTCAGCCCCAGCATTTT.